A selection of T cell receptor beta chains follows, all from one sample in a study of OX40 agonist ivuxolimab in advanced cancers. Method: immunoSEQ multiplex PCR; TCRdb's copy keeps in-frame clones and lacks some. The sample shows tens of thousands of clones, 80% to 90% of them seen only once. Sequenced here: CD4+ or CD8+ T cells sorted from blood, sampled in a trial of the OX40 agonist ivuxolimab. The receptors derive from an adult with an advanced solid tumor such as melanoma, head and neck, liver or kidney cancer. Each CDR3 is given with its conserved first and last residue. A D gene is named only where the DNA matches it firmly. Size is omitted from some rows. Given values are once, few, many or a class for expanded clones.

d_call	clone_size	cdr3_length	v_call	j_call	cdr3_nt	cdr3_aa
.	.	13	TRBV30	TRBJ1-5	TGTGCCTGGAGGGACAGAGAGGGTCAGCCCCAGCATTTT	CAWRDREGQPQHF
TRBD1	.	13	TRBV16	TRBJ2-2	TGTGCCAGCTGGACAGGGAACACCGGGGAGCTGTTTTTT	CASWTGNTGELFF
.	once	15	TRBV7-8	TRBJ1-4	TGTGCCAGCAGCTACGAAAGGGCCCGGGGTGAAAAACTGTTTTTT	CASSYERARGEKLFF
TRBD2	.	16	TRBV5-1	TRBJ2-3	TGCGCCAGCAGCTTGGGAGCGGGAGGAGGGTCAGATACGCAGTATTTT	CASSLGAGGGSDTQYF
.	.	16	TRBV5-1	TRBJ2-2	TGCGCCAGCAGCTTGGATTGGCGGGTGAACACCGGGGAGCTGTTTTTT	CASSLDWRVNTGELFF
.	.	14	TRBV5-1	TRBJ1-4	TGCGCCAGCAGGCCAGCCTCGGGCTCTGAAAAACTGTTTTTT	CASRPASGSEKLFF
.	few	15	TRBV27	TRBJ1-1	TGTGCCAGCAGTTTCGGGCTTCGAACAAAAACTGAAGCTTTCTTT	CASSFGLRTKTEAFF
.	few	13	TRBV28	TRBJ1-1	TGTGCCAGCAGTTACGGCTCGAGGACTGAAGCTTTCTTT	CASSYGSRTEAFF
.	.	14	TRBV5-6	TRBJ1-6	TGTGCCAGCAGCTTGTGGGGGGGTAATTCACCCCTCCACTTT	CASSLWGGNSPLHF
.	.	12	TRBV29-1	TRBJ2-5	TGCAGCGTTGTTAGGGTTCAAGAGACCCAGTACTTC	CSVVRVQETQYF
.	.	15	TRBV2	TRBJ1-6	TGTGCCAGCAGTCATGGACAGCCGGCTGACTCACCCCTCCACTTT	CASSHGQPADSPLHF
.	.	13	TRBV4-2	TRBJ2-1	TGTGCCAGCAGCCAAGGAACTGGCAATGAGCAGTTCTTC	CASSQGTGNEQFF
TRBD1	.	17	TRBV11-2	TRBJ1-3	TGTGCCAGCAGCCCAACAGGTCGACAGGGCTGGGGAAACACCATATATTTT	CASSPTGRQGWGNTIYF
.	.	15	TRBV5-6	TRBJ1-5	TGTGCCAGCAGCAAGATCGGGGGGTTTAATCAGCCCCAGCATTTT	CASSKIGGFNQPQHF
.	.	14	TRBV6-4	TRBJ1-1	TGTGCCAGCAGTGCTGGCAGGGAGGCCTCTGAAGCTTTCTTT	CASSAGREASEAFF
.	.	15	TRBV5-1	TRBJ2-1	TGCGCCAGCAGCTCCTCAAAACAGGGGGGGAATGAGCAGTTCTTC	CASSSSKQGGNEQFF